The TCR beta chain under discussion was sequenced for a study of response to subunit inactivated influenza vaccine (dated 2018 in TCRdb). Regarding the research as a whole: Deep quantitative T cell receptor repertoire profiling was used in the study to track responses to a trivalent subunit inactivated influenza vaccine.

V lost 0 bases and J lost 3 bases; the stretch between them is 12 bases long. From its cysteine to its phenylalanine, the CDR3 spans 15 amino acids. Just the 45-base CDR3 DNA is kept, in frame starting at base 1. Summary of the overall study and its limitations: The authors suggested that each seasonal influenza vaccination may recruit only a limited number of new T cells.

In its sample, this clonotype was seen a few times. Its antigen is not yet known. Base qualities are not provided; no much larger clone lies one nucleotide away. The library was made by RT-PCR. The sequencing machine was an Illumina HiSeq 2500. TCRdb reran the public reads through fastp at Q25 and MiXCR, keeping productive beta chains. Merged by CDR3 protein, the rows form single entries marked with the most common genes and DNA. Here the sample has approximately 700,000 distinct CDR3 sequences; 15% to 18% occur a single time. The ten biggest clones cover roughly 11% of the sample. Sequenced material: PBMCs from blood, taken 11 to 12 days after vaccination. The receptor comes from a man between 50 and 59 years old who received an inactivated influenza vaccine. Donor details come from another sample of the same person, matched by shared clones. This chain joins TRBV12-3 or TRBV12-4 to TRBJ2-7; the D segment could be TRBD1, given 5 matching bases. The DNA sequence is TGTGCCAGCAGTTTAGCGGTAAAAGGGGTCTACGAGCAGTACTTC. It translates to CASSLAVKGVYEQYF.